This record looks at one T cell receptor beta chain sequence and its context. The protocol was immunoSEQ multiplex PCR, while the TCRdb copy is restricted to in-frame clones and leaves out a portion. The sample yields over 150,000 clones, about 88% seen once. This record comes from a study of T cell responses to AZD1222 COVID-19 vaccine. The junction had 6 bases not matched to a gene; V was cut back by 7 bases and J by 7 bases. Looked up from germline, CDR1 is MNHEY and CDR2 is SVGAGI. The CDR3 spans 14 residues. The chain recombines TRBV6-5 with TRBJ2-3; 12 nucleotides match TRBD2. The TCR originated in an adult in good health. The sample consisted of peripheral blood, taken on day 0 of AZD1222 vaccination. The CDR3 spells CASNLAGGRNTQYF. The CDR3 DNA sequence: TGTGCCAGCAACCTAGCGGGGGGGCGGAATACGCAGTATTTT.